The entry below gives a single T cell receptor beta chain sequence along with its context. Its antigen is not yet known. No per-base quality is available; no much larger clone lies one base away. Taken from the germline V gene, the CDR1 and CDR2 loops are MGHRA and YSYEKL. V is reduced by 1 base and J by 8 bases, leaving a spacing of 14 bases between them. The CDR3 has 14 amino acids, counting the end cysteine and phenylalanine. The CDR3 DNA has 42 bases and is translated from base 1. Genomic DNA was extracted from sorted cells for sequencing of the TCRbeta CDR3 region. The immunoSEQ Assay was used for sequencing of TCRbeta CDR3 regions. As stored in TCRdb, this immuneACCESS dataset retains in-frame rearrangements with V and J assigned. A fraction of the clones does not appear; measured against another copy, unresolved V genes explain less than half of the discrepancy, and the remainder lacks a known reason. In this sample the table shows around 60,000 clones, around 79% of which occur a single time. Approximately 1.1% of the sample is held by the ten biggest clonotypes.

The trial excluded patients who had a history of autoimmune disease or were on systemic immunosuppression. Peripheral blood for TCR sequencing was drawn from every dose cohort at baseline, at cycle 4 day 1 and at cycle 7 day 1. Samples came from an open-label, multicenter, first-in-human phase I dose-escalation trial of ivuxolimab. Adults with locally advanced or metastatic melanoma, renal cell carcinoma, hepatocellular carcinoma or head and neck squamous cell carcinoma were enrolled in the trial. Before TCR sequencing, CD4+ T cells and CD8+ T cells from peripheral blood were sorted into separate populations. The data derive from a study of OX40 agonist ivuxolimab in advanced cancers. Some background on the complete study: Ivuxolimab was a fully human IgG2 agonistic monoclonal antibody targeting the costimulatory receptor OX40 (CD134). The purpose of peripheral TCRbeta sequencing was to test whether ivuxolimab changed TCR sequence diversity and led to clonal T-cell expansion. Of the roughly 52 patients in dose escalation, around 20 had hepatocellular carcinoma, some 15 had melanoma, 9 had renal cell carcinoma and 9 had head and neck cancer. Partial responses occurred in three dose-escalation patients: two with cutaneous melanoma and one with hepatocellular carcinoma. The monotherapy dose-escalation portion (N of about 50 patients) of the phase I ivuxolimab trial is reported in the paper. Intravenous ivuxolimab was administered to patients every 2 weeks at six dose levels: 0.01, 0.1, 0.3, 1.5, 3 and 10 mg/kg. Prior anti-PD-1, anti-PD-L1 or anti-CTLA-4 therapy was permitted, and checkpoint inhibitors had been received by about two fifths of dose-escalation patients. In the dose-escalation cohort, around four fifths of patients were male, and the mean age was approximately 60 years with a range of roughly 20 to 80.

Overall results and qualifications from the work: In partial responders in the 0.1-3.0 mg/kg groups, normalized peripheral clonal expansion was found to be among the lowest, especially among CD8+ T cells. At doses of 0.1 to 3.0 mg/kg, clonal expansion of both CD4+ and CD8+ blood T cells was observed from baseline to week 6. Which antigens the clonally expanded peripheral T cells were specific for was not determined. On average, CD8+ T cells showed more expanded clones than CD4+ T cells after ivuxolimab. Low levels of normalized T-cell clonal expansion were also seen in some nonresponding patients.

Sequences were derived from CD4+ or CD8+ T cells sorted from blood, sampled in a trial of the OX40 agonist ivuxolimab. This receptor was identified in an adult with an advanced solid tumor such as melanoma, head and neck, liver or kidney cancer. The V and J genes are TRBV4-1 and TRBJ1-2; TRBD1 might be the D gene, on 5 matching bases. The CDR3 protein sequence reads: CASSQVGQRDGYTF. DNA sequence: TGCGCCAGCAGCCAAGTCGGACAAAGGGACGGCTACACCTTC.